This T cell receptor beta chain was observed in a study of Graves' ophthalmopathy and Graves' hyperthyroidism. Overall study context: Investigators collected peripheral blood at initial diagnosis, before any treatment was given.

General study results and limits: Forecasting of ophthalmopathy progression by the model achieved about 71% sensitivity and approximately 72% specificity. Blood contained most expanded thyroid clonotypes exceeding 0.001 frequency.

This clonotype occurred many times. Its antigen is not known. RNA transcripts were the template, and TCR beta CDR3 regions were amplified from them. After a first-round RT-PCR with HTBI primers, a second-round multiplex PCR was run. TCRdb re-called the multiplex PCR reads through MiXCR, storing one row per CDR3 protein. This sample has about 400,000 distinct CDR3 sequences, with just over 15% found just once. CDR1 is MNHEY, CDR2 SMNVEV, per germline (reference sequence). J was trimmed by 0 bases and V by 2 bases; bases with no gene match: 8. CDR3 size: 18 residues. In this cohort's terms, stable hyperthyroidism meant no ophthalmopathy by 18 months of follow-up.

This chain connects TRBV27 to TRBJ1-2, with 11 positions matching TRBD1. This receptor was taken from a woman in her late teens or twenties with stable Graves' hyperthyroidism. Specimen: peripheral blood. The CDR3 protein is CASSLGGTGGPTNYGYTF. The DNA of the CDR3 is TGTGCCAGCAGTTTAGGAGGGACAGGGGGACCTACTAACTATGGCTACACCTTC.